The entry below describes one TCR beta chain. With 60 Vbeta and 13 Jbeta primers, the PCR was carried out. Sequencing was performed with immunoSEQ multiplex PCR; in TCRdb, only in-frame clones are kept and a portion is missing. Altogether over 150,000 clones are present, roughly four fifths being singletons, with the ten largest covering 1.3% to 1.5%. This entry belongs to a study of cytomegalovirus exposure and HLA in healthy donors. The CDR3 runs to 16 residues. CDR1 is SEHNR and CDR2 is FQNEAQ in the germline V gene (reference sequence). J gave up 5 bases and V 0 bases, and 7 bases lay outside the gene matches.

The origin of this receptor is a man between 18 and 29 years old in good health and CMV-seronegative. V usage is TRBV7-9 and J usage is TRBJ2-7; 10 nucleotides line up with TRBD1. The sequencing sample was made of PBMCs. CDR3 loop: CASSLAGGQGNNEQYF. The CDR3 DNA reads TGTGCCAGCAGCTTAGCGGGGGGACAGGGGAACAACGAGCAGTACTTC.